The source of this T cell receptor (beta chain) is a study of T cells in Graves' hyperthyroidism and ophthalmopathy. Uncontrolled infection, other autoimmune disease, pregnancy or lactation led to exclusion. Study conclusions and caveats: The model foresaw ophthalmopathy a median roughly 6.6 months prior to onset. Most thyroid clonotypes with frequency above 0.001 were detected in blood.

The source material, RNA transcripts, was used to amplify TCR beta CDR3 regions. TCR CDR3 underwent first-round RT-PCR with the HTBI primer set. TCRdb re-derived calls from the multiplex PCR reads in MiXCR, one entry per CDR3 protein. The sample lists roughly 500,000 distinct CDR3 sequences, around 43% seen once, with about 45% in the top ten. Comments on this clonotype: Its antigen is unidentified.

CDR1 SEHNR and CDR2 FQNEAQ come from the germline V gene (reference sequence). V shed 8 bases, J shed 2 bases, and the junction held 12 bases outside the gene matches. The CDR3 extends over 15 amino acids. Sequenced material: peripheral blood or thyroid tissue (not recorded which). The chain recombines TRBV7-9 with TRBJ2-7; 7 nucleotides match TRBD2. The receptor comes from an adult woman with Graves' disease, either hyperthyroidism or ophthalmopathy (not recorded which). Written as DNA, the CDR3 is TGTGCCAGCCTTGGCAGGAGTAGCGGGCCCTACGAGCAGTACTTC. Translated, it gives CASLGRSSGPYEQYF.